One sample yielded the 17 T cell receptor beta chains listed below, sequenced in a study of metastatic and nonmetastatic thyroid tumors. None of the patients had undergone any treatment ahead of thyroid surgery. Via MiXCR, TCRdb re-called the PCR reads. This table holds 45,000 to 60,000 clones, more than 15% found once. The sample comprised blood. All receptors come from a female donor with papillary thyroid cancer or a benign thyroid nodule (not recorded which). Some clones in this sample may be carry-over from other donors' samples.

In this sample, this clone turned up many times. The chain employs TRBV13 and TRBJ2-1; D gene unclear. The germline gives CDR1 PRHDT, CDR2 FYEKMQ (reference sequence). The ends were cut back, 0 bases at V and 6 bases at J, with 12 bases in the middle. There are 15 residues in the CDR3. In nucleotides, the CDR3 is TGTGCCAGCAGCTTAGGGCGGACCCAACGCAATGAGCAGTTCTTC. It codes for CASSLGRTQRNEQFF.

Ten or more counts support this clone. The V gene is TRBV6-1, the J gene TRBJ2-3, with 13 nucleotides matching TRBD2. Germline CDR1 and CDR2: MNHNS and SASEGT. V trimming: 5 bases; J trimming: 5 bases; junction bases outside the gene matches: 7. The CDR3 has 16 residues. The CDR3 nucleotides read TGTGCCAGCAGTCACGGACTAGCGGGAGCGGTAGATACGCAGTATTTT. This translates into CASSHGLAGAVDTQYF.

The chain is built from TRBV5-1 and TRBJ1-2, with 7 bases identical to TRBD1. CDR1 is SGHRS, CDR2 YFSETQ, per germline. The V and J ends lost 2 bases and 7 bases, in that order; junction bases with no gene match: 5. The CDR3 covers 13 residues. CDR3 in DNA: TGCGCCAGCAGCTTAACAGGGGAGGGTGGCTACACCTTC. Residues: CASSLTGEGGYTF.

This clone was detected ten times or more. V usage is TRBV24-1 and J usage is TRBJ1-5, with D unclear. The CDR3 contains 14 residues. Germline-derived CDR1 and CDR2 are KGHDR and SFDVKD. The V and J ends lost 7 bases and 0 bases respectively, with 9 bases between them. The CDR3 DNA sequence: TGTGCCACCAGGACTGACGGTAGCAATCAGCCCCAGCATTTT. Translation gives CATRTDGSNQPQHF.

The rearrangement links TRBV5-1 to TRBJ1-2; maybe TRBD1 (5 bases). The CDR3 is 17 residues long. Trimming took off 0 bases at V and 0 bases at J, with 15 bases between the two ends. CDR1 is SGHRS, CDR2 YFSETQ, per germline. The CDR3 sequence: CASSLGSGGTANYGYTF. In nucleotides, the CDR3 is TGCGCCAGCAGCTTGGGTTCTGGGGGGACCGCTAACTATGGCTACACCTTC. Supplemented by reference TRBV5-1 and TRBJ1-2, the full variable domain reads KAGVTQTPRYLIKTRGQQVTLSCSPISGHRSVSWYQQTPGQGLQFLFEYFSETQRNKGNFPGRFSGRQFSNSRSEMNVSTLELGDSALYLCASSLGSGGTANYGYTFGSGTRLTVV.

This clone was seen repeatedly, ten times or more. The V and J genes are TRBV5-1 and TRBJ2-3, with TRBD2 matching 12 bases. Germline trimming cut 2 bases from V and 1 base from J; bases unmatched to any gene: 11. The V gene's germline CDR1 is SGHRS and CDR2 YFSETQ. The CDR3 loop spans 19 amino acids. The CDR3 region is CASSFVGLAGGPGTDTQYF. The CDR3 region has the DNA TGCGCCAGCAGCTTCGTGGGGCTAGCGGGAGGGCCTGGCACAGATACGCAGTATTTT.

This clone was seen at least ten times. The chain combines TRBV9 with TRBJ1-1; 7 bases agree with TRBD1. The CDR3 extends over 15 amino acids. The germline V gene has CDR1 SGDLS and CDR2 YYNGEE. The V gene end was trimmed by 1 base and the J gene end by 6 bases; junction bases not matched to a gene: 9. CDR3 nucleotides: TGTGCCAGCAGCGTATGGGGAACCCAGGGGGCTGAAGCTTTCTTT. It encodes CASSVWGTQGAEAFF.

This clone showed up just once. CDR3 nucleotide sequence: TGTGCCAGCTCAGGGGGACCTACTAGCACAGATACGCAGTATTTT. Translation: CASSGGPTSTDTQYF. The chain has TRBV18 and TRBJ2-3; either TRBD1 or TRBD2 may supply D (5 bases each). V lost 5 bases, J lost 0 bases, and 12 bases lay in between. The CDR3 consists of 15 residues. Germline V CDR1 and CDR2: KGHSH, LQKENI.

V usage is TRBV20-1 and J usage is TRBJ2-7, with a tentative D call TRBD2 (7 bases). V shed 0 bases and J shed 0 bases, with 12 bases lying between them. CDR1 DFQATT and CDR2 SNEGSKA come from the germline V gene (reference sequence). CDR3 length: 15 amino acids. In DNA form, the CDR3 reads TGCAGTGCTAGAGAGGAGGGGGGGGACTCCTACGAGCAGTACTTC. Residues: CSAREEGGDSYEQYF.

The table lists this clone with a few counts. At one of its ends the junction is not consistent with the germline gene, which may arise from a read error. The rearrangement links TRBV2 to TRBJ2-7; D not certain. The CDR3 totals 11 residues. The germline CDR1 and CDR2 sequences are SNHLY and FYNNEI. The CDR3 is CVSSGRSEQYF. The CDR3 bases are TGTGTCAGCAGTGGTCGAAGTGAGCAGTACTTC.

This clone turned up a few times. A read error may account for a junction end that differs from germline. This chain joins TRBV28 and TRBJ2-7; D tentatively fits TRBD1 or TRBD2 (5 bases each). The CDR3 extends over 14 amino acids. The V gene's germline CDR1 is MDHEN and CDR2 SYDVKM. Written as DNA, the CDR3 is TGTGTCAGCAGACCCCCAGGGAGTTCGTACGAGCAGTACTTC. Translation gives CVSRPPGSSYEQYF.

A note on this clone: The junction does not match germline at one end; this may be a read error. V and J are TRBV11-2 and TRBJ2-1; no clear D gene. Germline V lookup: CDR1 SGHAT, CDR2 FQNNGV. The CDR3 consists of 14 residues. The CDR3 here is CASSPDVINNEQFF. CDR3 bases: TGTGCCAGCAGTCCTGACGTTATAAACAACGAGCAGTTCTTC.

This clone was counted at least ten times. The chain links TRBV28 to TRBJ2-1; D is uncertain. The length of the CDR3 is 12 residues. V shed 7 bases and J shed 10 bases, with 14 bases lying between them. Germline CDR1 is MDHEN and CDR2 is SYDVKM. The CDR3 DNA reads as TGTGCCAGCACCCATATTGGCGGAGAGCAGTTCTTC. This encodes CASTHIGGEQFF.

As concerns this clone: The missing conserved phenylalanine or tryptophan at the end of this CDR3 makes a read error likely. This CDR3 reads CAISDFRYGQGAGHEQYL. As DNA, the CDR3 is TGTGCCATCAGTGATTTTCGATACGGACAGGGTGCGGGCCACGAGCAGTACCTC. The chain links TRBV10-3 to TRBJ2-7, with 8 bases identical to TRBD1. Losses at the gene ends were 3 bases for V and 5 bases for J; bases not matched to a gene: 18. Germline CDR1 is ENHRY and CDR2 is SYGVKD. CDR3 length: 18 amino acids.

The rearrangement uses TRBV11-2 and TRBJ2-1; D is possibly TRBD2 (6 bases). Germline V gene sequence: CDR1 SGHAT, CDR2 FQNNGV. This CDR3 contains 18 residues. Trimming left V 1 base short and J 4 bases short, with 20 bases between. The CDR3 DNA reads TGTGCCAGCAGCTTAGGGGGCCCCGGGAGCGGAGATTACAATGAGCAGTTCTTC. Its protein is CASSLGGPGSGDYNEQFF.

This clone was seen ten or more times. The chain employs TRBV5-5 and TRBJ2-7; a possible D gene is TRBD1 (6 bases). Germline CDR1 is SGHKS and CDR2 is YYEKEE (reference sequence). V lost 2 bases to trimming and J lost 2 bases, with 14 bases between them. CDR3 length: 15 residues. CDR3 coding DNA: TGTGCCAGCAGCTTACGGGACACCTCAGCCTACGAGCAGTACTTC. Residues: CASSLRDTSAYEQYF.

The CDR3 spells CASSLVLHGDWGYQPQHF. The CDR3 region has the DNA TGTGCCAGCAGTTTGGTTTTGCACGGGGACTGGGGTTATCAGCCCCAGCATTTT. The chain combines TRBV27 with TRBJ1-5; D is perhaps TRBD1 (5 bases). Per the germline V gene, CDR1 is MNHEY and CDR2 is SMNVEV (reference sequence). V was pared by 3 bases and J by 5 bases, with 23 bases between. The CDR3 extends over 18 amino acids.